This T cell receptor (beta chain) was documented in a study of T-cell memory formation after mild COVID-19. The V end was cut by 6 bases, the J end by 3 bases, with 8 bases between. CDR3 length equals 12 residues. Germline V CDR1 and CDR2: SEHNR, FQNEAQ (reference sequence). This clonotype was seen a handful of times. One entry per CDR3 protein results from TCRdb running MiXCR on the 5' RACE reads. The sample contains hundreds of thousands of distinct CDR3 sequences, nearly 25% of which appear only once. The sample comprised PBMCs or a T cell subset sorted from them (not recorded which). V and J are TRBV7-9 and TRBJ2-5; D not resolved. This TCR was sampled from an adult woman who had mild COVID-19 (a few samples of this study predate the infection). Cell type and time point are not known. This CDR3 is CASSDSEETQYF. The DNA for the CDR3 is TGTGCCAGCAGTGATTCCGAAGAGACCCAGTACTTC.